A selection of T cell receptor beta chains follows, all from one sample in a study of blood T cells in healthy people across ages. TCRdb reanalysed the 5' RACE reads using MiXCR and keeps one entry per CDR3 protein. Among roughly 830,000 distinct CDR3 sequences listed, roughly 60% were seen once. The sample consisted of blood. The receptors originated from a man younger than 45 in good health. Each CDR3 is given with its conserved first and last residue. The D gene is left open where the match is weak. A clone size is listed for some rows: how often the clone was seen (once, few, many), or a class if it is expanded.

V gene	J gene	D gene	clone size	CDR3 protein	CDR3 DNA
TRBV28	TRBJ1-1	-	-	CASSLGSGNTEAFF	TGTGCCAGCAGTTTAGGATCAGGGAACACTGAAGCTTTCTTT
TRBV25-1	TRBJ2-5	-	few	CASSEGYPSGTQYF	TGTGCCAGCAGTGAAGGTTACCCGTCGGGGACCCAGTACTTC
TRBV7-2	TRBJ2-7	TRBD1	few	CASSITGTDSYEQYF	TGTGCCAGCAGCATAACCGGGACAGATTCCTACGAGCAGTACTTC
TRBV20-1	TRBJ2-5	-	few	CSASSGTQYF	TGCAGTGCCTCCTCAGGGACCCAGTACTTC
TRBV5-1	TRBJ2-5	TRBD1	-	CASKSDRDGETQYF	TGCGCCAGCAAATCAGACAGGGACGGTGAGACCCAGTACTTC
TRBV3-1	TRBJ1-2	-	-	CASSRDPSGSGYTF	TGTGCCAGCAGCCGAGATCCTTCAGGGTCTGGCTACACCTTC
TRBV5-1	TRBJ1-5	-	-	CASSLLPGSNQPQHF	TGCGCCAGCAGCTTGTTACCAGGGTCCAATCAGCCCCAGCATTTT
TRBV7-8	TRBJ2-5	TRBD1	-	CASSLYEQGGETQYF	TGTGCCAGCAGCTTATACGAACAGGGGGGAGAGACCCAGTACTTC
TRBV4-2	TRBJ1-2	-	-	CASSQEGGYGYTF	TGTGCCAGCAGCCAGGAGGGGGGCTATGGCTACACCTTC
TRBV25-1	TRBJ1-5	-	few	CASSLGFQPQHF	TGTGCCAGCTCCCTGGGGTTTCAGCCCCAGCATTTT
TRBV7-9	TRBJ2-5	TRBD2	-	CASSRSGGAETQYF	TGTGCCAGCAGCCGCAGCGGGGGTGCAGAGACCCAGTACTTC
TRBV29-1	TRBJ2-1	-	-	CSVEGTDTYNEQFF	TGCAGCGTTGAAGGGACAGATACCTACAATGAGCAGTTCTTC
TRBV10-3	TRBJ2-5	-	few	CAISRDLKETQYF	TGTGCCATCAGCCGGGACTTGAAAGAGACCCAGTACTTC
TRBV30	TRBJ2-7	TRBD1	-	CAWGTGTGGYEQYF	TGTGCCTGGGGTACCGGGACAGGGGGATACGAGCAGTACTTC
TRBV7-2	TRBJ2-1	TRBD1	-	CASSLEGQGKSPQFF	TGTGCCAGCAGCTTAGAGGGACAGGGGAAGTCCCCGCAGTTCTTC
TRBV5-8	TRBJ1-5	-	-	CASSLEIWGNQPQHF	TGTGCCAGCAGCTTGGAGATTTGGGGCAATCAGCCCCAGCATTTT
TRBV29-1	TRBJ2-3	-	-	CSVRLVGGTDTQYF	TGCAGCGTCCGACTAGTTGGGGGCACAGATACGCAGTATTTT
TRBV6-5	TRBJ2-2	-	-	CASSGRKTGELFF	TGTGCCAGCAGCGGGCGTAAGACCGGGGAGCTGTTTTTT
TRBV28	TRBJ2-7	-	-	CASSLTRYYEQYF	TGTGCCAGCAGTTTAACAAGGTATTACGAGCAGTACTTC
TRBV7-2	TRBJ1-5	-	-	CASSLAAGVNQPQHF	TGTGCCAGCAGCTTAGCAGCAGGGGTCAATCAGCCCCAGCATTTT
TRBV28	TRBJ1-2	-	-	CASSFAYNYGYTF	TGTGCCAGCAGCTTCGCCTACAACTATGGCTACACCTTC
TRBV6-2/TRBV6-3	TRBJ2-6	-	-	CATRPNGPGHPSGANVQTF	TGTGCCACACGCCCCAATGGTCCGGGACACCCCTCTGGGGCCAACGTCCAGACTTTC
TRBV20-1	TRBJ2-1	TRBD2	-	CSARRGARSSYNEQFF	TGCAGTGCTCGGCGGGGGGCTCGCAGCTCCTACAATGAGCAGTTCTTC
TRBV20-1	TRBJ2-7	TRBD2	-	CGAGGLSSYEQYF	TGCGGCGCGGGAGGCCTGAGCTCCTACGAGCAGTACTTC
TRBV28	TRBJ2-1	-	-	CASSKIARSNEQFF	TGTGCCAGCAGTAAGATCGCAAGGTCCAATGAGCAGTTCTTC
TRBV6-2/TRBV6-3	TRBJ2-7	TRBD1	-	CASSPGQGNHEQYF	TGTGCCAGCAGCCCGGGACAGGGCAACCACGAGCAGTACTTC
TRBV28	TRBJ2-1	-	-	CASSSDRSQFF	TGTGCCAGCAGTTCCGACCGGTCCCAGTTCTTC
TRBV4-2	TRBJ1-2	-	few	CASSQESFGRGKLGYTF	TGTGCCAGCAGCCAAGAATCCTTTGGCAGGGGAAAGTTGGGCTACACCTTC
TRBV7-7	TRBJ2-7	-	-	CASSLRVPSYEQYF	TGTGCCAGCAGCTTACGGGTACCCTCCTACGAGCAGTACTTC
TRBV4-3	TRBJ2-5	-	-	CASSTQGGGGQYF	TGCGCCAGCAGCACGCAGGGGGGGGGCGGGCAGTACTTC
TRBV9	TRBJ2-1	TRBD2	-	CASSVVLAGNYNEQFF	TGTGCCAGCAGCGTAGTGTTAGCGGGGAACTACAATGAGCAGTTCTTC
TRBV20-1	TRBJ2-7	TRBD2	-	CSAKTSGGAREQYF	TGCAGTGCCAAGACTAGCGGGGGGGCCAGGGAGCAGTACTTC
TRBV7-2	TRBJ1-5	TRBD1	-	CASSLGTGMAQPQHF	TGTGCCAGCAGCTTAGGGACAGGGATGGCGCAGCCCCAGCATTTT
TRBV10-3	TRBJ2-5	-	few	CAISLTAGQETQYF	TGTGCCATCAGTTTAACGGCTGGGCAAGAGACCCAGTACTTC
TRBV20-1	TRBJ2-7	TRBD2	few	CSARVLAGGPSSYEQYF	TGCAGTGCTAGAGTACTAGCGGGGGGGCCCAGCTCCTACGAGCAGTACTTC
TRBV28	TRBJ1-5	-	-	CASSSWGGPNQPQHF	TGTGCCAGCAGTTCATGGGGGGGACCTAATCAGCCCCAGCATTTT
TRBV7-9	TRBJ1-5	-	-	CASSFGSRGERYSNQPQHF	TGTGCCAGCAGCTTTGGGTCCAGGGGTGAAAGGTATAGCAATCAGCCCCAGCATTTT
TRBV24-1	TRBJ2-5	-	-	CATSEPGRETQYF	TGTGCCACCAGTGAGCCAGGGCGAGAGACCCAGTACTTC
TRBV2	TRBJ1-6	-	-	CASSDGPLHNSPLHF	TGTGCCAGCAGTGATGGACCACTACATAATTCACCCCTCCACTTT
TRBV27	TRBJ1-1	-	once	CASSLSRGGTEAFF	TGTGCCAGCAGTTTATCGCGGGGGGGCACTGAAGCTTTCTTT
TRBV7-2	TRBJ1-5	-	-	CASSLAAGTQPQHF	TGTGCCAGCAGCTTAGCGGCAGGGACTCAGCCCCAGCATTTT
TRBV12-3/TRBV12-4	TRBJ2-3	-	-	CASSPRTILADTQYF	TGTGCCAGCAGTCCCCGGACGATCTTGGCAGATACGCAGTATTTT
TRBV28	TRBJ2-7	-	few	CATRGGSTYEQYF	TGTGCCACCCGGGGCGGTTCAACCTACGAGCAGTACTTC
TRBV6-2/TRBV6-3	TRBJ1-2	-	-	CASSFNHKPSNYGYTF	TGTGCCAGCAGCTTCAACCACAAACCATCTAACTATGGCTACACCTTC
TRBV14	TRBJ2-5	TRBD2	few	CASSRTSDGRTQYF	TGTGCCAGCAGCCGGACTAGCGATGGGAGGACCCAGTACTTC
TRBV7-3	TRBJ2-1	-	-	CASSLDRGGGQFF	TGTGCCAGCAGTCTAGACCGAGGGGGGGGGCAGTTCTTC
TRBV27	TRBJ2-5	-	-	CASSPSLYQETQYF	TGTGCCAGCAGTCCGTCCTTGTACCAAGAGACCCAGTACTTC
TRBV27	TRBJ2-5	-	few	CASSLARVREQYF	TGTGCCAGCAGTTTAGCCAGGGTGAGGGAGCAGTACTTC
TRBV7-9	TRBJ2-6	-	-	CASNGLGSGANVLTF	TGTGCCAGCAACGGGCTAGGCTCTGGGGCCAACGTCCTGACTTTC
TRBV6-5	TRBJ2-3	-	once	CASSYSGQGFTDTQYF	TGTGCCAGCAGTTACTCAGGGCAGGGATTCACAGATACGCAGTATTTT
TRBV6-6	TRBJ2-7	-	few	CASRLWDTRSYEQYF	TGTGCCAGCAGATTATGGGACACAAGATCCTACGAGCAGTACTTC
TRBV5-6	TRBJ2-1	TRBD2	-	CASSLGLAVPDYNEQFF	TGTGCCAGCAGCTTGGGGCTAGCGGTGCCGGATTACAATGAGCAGTTCTTC
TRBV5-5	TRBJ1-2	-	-	CASSSPQGDYYGYTF	TGTGCCAGCAGCTCGCCCCAGGGCGACTACTATGGCTACACCTTC
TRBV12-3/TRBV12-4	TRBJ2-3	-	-	CASCLGGSDTQYF	TGTGCCAGCTGCCTAGGGGGGTCAGATACGCAGTATTTT
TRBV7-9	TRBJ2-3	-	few	CASSLGASSTDTQYF	TGTGCCAGCAGCTTAGGGGCTTCTAGCACAGATACGCAGTATTTT
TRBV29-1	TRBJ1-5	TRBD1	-	CSVGDSSNQPQHF	TGCAGCGTCGGGGACAGTAGCAATCAGCCCCAGCATTTT
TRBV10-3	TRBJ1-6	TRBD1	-	CATTGEGSPLHF	TGTGCCACTACAGGGGAGGGATCACCCCTCCACTTT
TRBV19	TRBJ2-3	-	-	CASSIGDRPTDTQYF	TGTGCCAGTAGTATCGGCGACAGACCCACAGATACGCAGTATTTT
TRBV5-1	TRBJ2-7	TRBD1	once	CASSFGTGEVEQYF	TGCGCCAGCAGCTTCGGGACAGGGGAGGTCGAGCAGTACTTC
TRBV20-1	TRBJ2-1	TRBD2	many	CSVRGGASYNEQFF	TGCAGTGTTCGCGGGGGGGCCTCCTACAATGAGCAGTTCTTC